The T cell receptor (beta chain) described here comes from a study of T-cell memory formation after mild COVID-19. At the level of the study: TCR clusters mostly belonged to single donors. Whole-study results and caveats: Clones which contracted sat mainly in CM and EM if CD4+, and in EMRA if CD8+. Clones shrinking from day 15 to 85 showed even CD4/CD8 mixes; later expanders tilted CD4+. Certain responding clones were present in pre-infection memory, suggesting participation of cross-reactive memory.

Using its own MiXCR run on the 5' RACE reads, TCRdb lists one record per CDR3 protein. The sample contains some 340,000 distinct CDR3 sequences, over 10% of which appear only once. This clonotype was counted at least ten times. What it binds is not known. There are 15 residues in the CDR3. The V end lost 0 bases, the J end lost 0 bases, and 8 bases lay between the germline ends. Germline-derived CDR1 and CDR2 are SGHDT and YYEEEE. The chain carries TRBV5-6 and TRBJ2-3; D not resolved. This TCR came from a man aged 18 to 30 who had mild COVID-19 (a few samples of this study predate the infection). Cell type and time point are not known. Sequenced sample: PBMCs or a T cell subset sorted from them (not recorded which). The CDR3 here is CASSLEQYSTDTQYF. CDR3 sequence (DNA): TGTGCCAGCAGCTTGGAACAGTATAGCACAGATACGCAGTATTTT.